This T cell receptor (beta chain) was found in a study of blood T cell repertoires in COVID-19. Across the whole study: The study drew acute and convalescent COVID-19 samples from the United States, Italy and Spain. PBMCs, B-cell-depleted T cells, or T cells provided the cDNA or gDNA that made up the material.

Generated by immunoSEQ multiplex PCR, the TCRdb table keeps only in-frame clones and is missing some. The sample records approximately 93,000 clones, approximately 74% being singletons. Germline loops: CDR1 SGHNT, CDR2 YYREEE (reference sequence). With 0 bases clipped from V and 4 bases from J, the junction kept 3 bases outside the gene matches. This CDR3 contains 14 residues. The sample was peripheral blood. This sequence originates from a man between 65 and 85 years old with COVID-19, enrolled during active disease. The chain couples TRBV5-4 to TRBJ1-1; TRBD1 matches 7 bases. The CDR3 nucleotides are TGTGCCAGCAGCTTGGAACAGGGGCCCACTGAAGCTTTCTTT. The encoded protein is CASSLEQGPTEAFF. Using reference TRBV5-4 and TRBJ1-1 for the parts outside the CDR3, the full variable domain is ETGVTQSPTHLIKTRGQQVTLRCSSQSGHNTVSWYQQALGQGPQFIFQYYREEENGRGNFPPRFSGLQFPNYSSELNVNALELDDSALYLCASSLEQGPTEAFFGQGTRLTVV.